This T cell receptor beta chain was identified during a study of shared clonotypes between healthy human individuals. On the study more broadly: The plates for each donor numbered three CD4 naive, three CD4 memory, two CD8 naive and one CD8 memory. Study-wide results and limits: Rarefaction showed that sequencing of sorted subsets was incomplete (despite large depth). It was observed that roughly 5.5% of naive CD4 clonotypes were shared across several donors.

On this clone: Antigen unknown.

The germline V and J ends were trimmed by 5 bases and 3 bases, with 10 bases remaining between them. CDR1 and CDR2 (germline): KGHSH, LQKENI. CDR3 size: 13 residues. Assay: immunoSEQ multiplex PCR; the TCRdb copy retains only in-frame clones and omits some. The repertoire includes millions of clones, 85% to 95% of them detected once, and 0.1% to 0.15% sits in the top ten. Sequencing used naive CD4+ T cells sorted from blood. Noted subset: CD45RA+ positively selected. This receptor was obtained from a man between 18 and 35 years old in good health. This chain joins TRBV18 and TRBJ1-1; D is unresolved. The CDR3 reads CASSTTKDTEAFF. The CDR3 DNA reads TGTGCCAGCTCAACAACGAAGGACACTGAAGCTTTCTTT.